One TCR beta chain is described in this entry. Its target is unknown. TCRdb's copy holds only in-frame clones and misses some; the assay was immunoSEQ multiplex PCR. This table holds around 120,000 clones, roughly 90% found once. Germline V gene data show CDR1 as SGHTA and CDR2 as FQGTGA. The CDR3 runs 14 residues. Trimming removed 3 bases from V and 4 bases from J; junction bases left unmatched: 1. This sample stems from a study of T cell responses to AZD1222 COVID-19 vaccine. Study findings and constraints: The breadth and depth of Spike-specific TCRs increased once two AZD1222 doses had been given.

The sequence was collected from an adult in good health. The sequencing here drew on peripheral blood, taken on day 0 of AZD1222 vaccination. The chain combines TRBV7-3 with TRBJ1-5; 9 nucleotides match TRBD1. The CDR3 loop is CASSLGQGNQPQHF. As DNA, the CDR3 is TGTGCCAGCAGCTTGGGACAGGGAAATCAGCCCCAGCATTTT.